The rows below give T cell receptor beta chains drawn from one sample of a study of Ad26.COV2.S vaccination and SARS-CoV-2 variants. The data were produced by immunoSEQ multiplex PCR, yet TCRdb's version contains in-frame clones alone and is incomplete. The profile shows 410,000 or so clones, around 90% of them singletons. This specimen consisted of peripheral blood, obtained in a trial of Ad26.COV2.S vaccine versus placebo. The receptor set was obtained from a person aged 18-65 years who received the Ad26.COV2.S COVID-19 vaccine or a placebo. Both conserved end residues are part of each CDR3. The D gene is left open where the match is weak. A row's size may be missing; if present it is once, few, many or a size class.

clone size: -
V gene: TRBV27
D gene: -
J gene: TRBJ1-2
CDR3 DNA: TGTGCCAGCAGTTTTCAAGGGGGGAACTATGGCTACACCTTC
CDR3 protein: CASSFQGGNYGYTF

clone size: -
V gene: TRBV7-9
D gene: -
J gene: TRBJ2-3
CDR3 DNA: TGTGCCAGCAGCTTTATCCTGGATACGCAGTATTTT
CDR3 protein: CASSFILDTQYF

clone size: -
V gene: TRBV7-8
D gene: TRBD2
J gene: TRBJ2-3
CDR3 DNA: TGTGCCAGCAGCCCCAGGACTAGCGGAACCACAGATACGCAGTATTTT
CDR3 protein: CASSPRTSGTTDTQYF

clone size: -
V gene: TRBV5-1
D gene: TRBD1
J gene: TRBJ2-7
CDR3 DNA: TGCGCCAGCAGCTTCGGACAGGGGGCGGGAGAGCAGTACTTC
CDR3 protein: CASSFGQGAGEQYF

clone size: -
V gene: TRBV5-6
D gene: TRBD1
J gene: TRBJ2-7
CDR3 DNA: TGTGCCAGCACCCAATACAGGGGGAGCTCCTACGAGCAGTACTTC
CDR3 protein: CASTQYRGSSYEQYF

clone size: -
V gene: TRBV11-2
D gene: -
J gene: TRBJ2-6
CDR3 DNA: TGTGCCAGCAGCTTAGACGCACAGGTCTCTGGGGCCAACGTCCTGACTTTC
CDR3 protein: CASSLDAQVSGANVLTF

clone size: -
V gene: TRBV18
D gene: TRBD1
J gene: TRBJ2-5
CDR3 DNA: TGTGCCAGCTCCATCAGGGGGCAAGAGACCCAGTACTTC
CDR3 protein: CASSIRGQETQYF

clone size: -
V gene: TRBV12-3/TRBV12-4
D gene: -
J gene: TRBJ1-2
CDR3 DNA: TGTGCCAGCAGTTTAGCTGGGGATGGCTACACCTTC
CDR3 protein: CASSLAGDGYTF

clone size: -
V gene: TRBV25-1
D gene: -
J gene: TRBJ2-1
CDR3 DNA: TGTGCCAGCAGTGGAACCGGGACTTACAATGAGCAGTTCTTC
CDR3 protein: CASSGTGTYNEQFF

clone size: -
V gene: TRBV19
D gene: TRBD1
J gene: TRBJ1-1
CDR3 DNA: TGTGCCAGTAGGGACCTGGGACAGCCTCTGAACACTGAAGCTTTCTTT
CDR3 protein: CASRDLGQPLNTEAFF

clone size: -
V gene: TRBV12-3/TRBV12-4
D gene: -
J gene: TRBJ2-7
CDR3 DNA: TGTGCCAGCAGTTTGGGGGCGCCCCTCGAGCAGTACTTC
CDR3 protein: CASSLGAPLEQYF

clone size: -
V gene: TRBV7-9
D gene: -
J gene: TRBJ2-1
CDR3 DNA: TGTGCCAGCAGCCCTGCGGAGCTGGGCCATGAGCAGTTCTTC
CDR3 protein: CASSPAELGHEQFF

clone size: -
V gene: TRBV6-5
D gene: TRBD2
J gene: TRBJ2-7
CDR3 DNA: TGTGCCAGCAGGCGGGAGGCTGGGGGTTACGAGCAGTACTTC
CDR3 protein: CASRREAGGYEQYF

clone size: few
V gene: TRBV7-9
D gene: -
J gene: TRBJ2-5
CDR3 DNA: TGTGCCAGCAGCTTAGCGGGAGTTGAGACCCAGTACTTC
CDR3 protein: CASSLAGVETQYF

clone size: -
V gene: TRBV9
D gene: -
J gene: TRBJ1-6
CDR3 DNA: TGTGCCAGCAGCGGACAAGGGTCCTATAATTCACCCCTCCACTTT
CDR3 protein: CASSGQGSYNSPLHF

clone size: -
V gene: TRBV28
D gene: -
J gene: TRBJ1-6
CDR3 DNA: TGTGCCAGCAGCATCAGGGCTCTACCTTCACCCCTCCACTTT
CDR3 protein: CASSIRALPSPLHF

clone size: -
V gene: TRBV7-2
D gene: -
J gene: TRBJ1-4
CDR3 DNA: TGTGCCAGCAGCTTAGATCGGCACCCAAAAGAAAAACTGTTTTTT
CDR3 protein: CASSLDRHPKEKLFF

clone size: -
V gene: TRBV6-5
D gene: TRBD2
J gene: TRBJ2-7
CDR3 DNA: TGTGCCAGCAGTTACTCGAGGACTAGCGGGTCCTACGAGCAGTACTTC
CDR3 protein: CASSYSRTSGSYEQYF

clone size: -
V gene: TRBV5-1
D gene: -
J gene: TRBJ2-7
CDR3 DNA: TGCGCCAGCAGCTCCCCGGAGGGCGCCTACGAGCAGTACTTC
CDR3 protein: CASSSPEGAYEQYF

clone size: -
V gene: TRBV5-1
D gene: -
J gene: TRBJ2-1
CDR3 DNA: TGCGCCAGCAGCTTGAGAGGGGACTCCTACAATGAGCAGTTCTTC
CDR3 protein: CASSLRGDSYNEQFF

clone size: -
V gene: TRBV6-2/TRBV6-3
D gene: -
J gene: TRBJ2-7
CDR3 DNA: TGTGCCAGCAGCAACCTCCTTCCCCCCGAGCAGTACTTC
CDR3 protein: CASSNLLPPEQYF

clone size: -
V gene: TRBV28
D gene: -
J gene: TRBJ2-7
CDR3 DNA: TGTGCCAGCAGCCCACAGGGTATTAACGAGCAGTACTTC
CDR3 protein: CASSPQGINEQYF

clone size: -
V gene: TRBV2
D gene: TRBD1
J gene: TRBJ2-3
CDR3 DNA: TGTGCCAGCACGGGAGGACAGGGGCACACAGATACGCAGTATTTT
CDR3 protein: CASTGGQGHTDTQYF

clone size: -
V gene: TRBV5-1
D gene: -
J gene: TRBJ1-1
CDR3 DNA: TGCGCCAGCAGCTTGGGCTTCCAGGCTAACACTGAAGCTTTCTTT
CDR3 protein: CASSLGFQANTEAFF

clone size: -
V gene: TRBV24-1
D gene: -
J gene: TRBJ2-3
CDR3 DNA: TGTGCCACCAGTCCGGGACAACTCACAGATACGCAGTATTTT
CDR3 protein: CATSPGQLTDTQYF

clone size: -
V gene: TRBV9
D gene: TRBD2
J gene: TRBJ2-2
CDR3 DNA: TGTGCCAGCAGCGTAGAAGCGACGAGTAGCGGGAAAGTTAGGGAGCTGTTTTTT
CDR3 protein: CASSVEATSSGKVRELFF

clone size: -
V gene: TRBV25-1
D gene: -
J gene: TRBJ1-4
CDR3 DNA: TGTGCCAGCAGTGAATCTATGACTGGGAACAGGGATGAAAAACTGTTTTTT
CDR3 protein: CASSESMTGNRDEKLFF

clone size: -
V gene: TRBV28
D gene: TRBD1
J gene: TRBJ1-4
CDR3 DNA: TGTGCCAGCAGCGACAGGGGTTTCGAAAAACTGTTTTTT
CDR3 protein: CASSDRGFEKLFF

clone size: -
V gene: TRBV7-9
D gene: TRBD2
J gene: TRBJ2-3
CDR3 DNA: TGTGCCAGCAGCTCCCTAGCGGGAGGGTCCGCCGCGCAGTATTTT
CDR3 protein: CASSSLAGGSAAQYF

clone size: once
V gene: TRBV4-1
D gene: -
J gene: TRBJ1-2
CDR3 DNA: TGCGCCAGCAGCCAAGACGGCCCGGGACACTATGGCTACACCTTC
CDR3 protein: CASSQDGPGHYGYTF

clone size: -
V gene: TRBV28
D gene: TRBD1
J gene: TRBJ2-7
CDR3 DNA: TGTGCCAGCAGTTGGGGGGACAGGGTAGGAGACGAGCAGTACTTC
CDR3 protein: CASSWGDRVGDEQYF

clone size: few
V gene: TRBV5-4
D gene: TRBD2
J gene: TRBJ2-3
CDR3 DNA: TGTGCCAGCAGCCCGGGGACTAGCGGAACAGATACGCAGTATTTT
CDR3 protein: CASSPGTSGTDTQYF

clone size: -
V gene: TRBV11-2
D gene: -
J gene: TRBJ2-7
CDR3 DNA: TGTGCCAGCAGCTTAGATTTTGCGGCCCTCTACGAGCAGTACTTC
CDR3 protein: CASSLDFAALYEQYF

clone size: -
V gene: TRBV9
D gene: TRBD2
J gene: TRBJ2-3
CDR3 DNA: TGTGCCAGCAGCGTAGGGTGGCGGGAGGCTACAGATACGCAGTATTTT
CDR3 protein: CASSVGWREATDTQYF

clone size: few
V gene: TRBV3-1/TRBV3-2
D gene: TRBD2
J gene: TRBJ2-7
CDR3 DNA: TGTGCCAGCAGCCCCTTCCAACTAGCGGGTATTACCTACGAGCAGTACTTC
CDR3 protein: CASSPFQLAGITYEQYF

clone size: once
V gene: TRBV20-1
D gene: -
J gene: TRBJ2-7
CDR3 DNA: TGCAGCGCACGTCGGACCTACGAGCAGTACTTC
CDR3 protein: CSARRTYEQYF

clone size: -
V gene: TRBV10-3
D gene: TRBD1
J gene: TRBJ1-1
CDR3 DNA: TGTGCCATCAGTGCACAGGGGAGGGTGCCTGAAGCTTTCTTT
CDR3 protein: CAISAQGRVPEAFF

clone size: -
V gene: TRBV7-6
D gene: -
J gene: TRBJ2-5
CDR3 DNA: TGTGCCAGCAGCTTACGTCGGGGCCTAGAGACCCAGTACTTC
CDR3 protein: CASSLRRGLETQYF

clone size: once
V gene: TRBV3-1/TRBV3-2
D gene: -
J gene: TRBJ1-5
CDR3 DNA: TGTGCCAGCAGCCGCCAACTAGCGGGTAATCAGCCCCAGCATTTT
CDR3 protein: CASSRQLAGNQPQHF

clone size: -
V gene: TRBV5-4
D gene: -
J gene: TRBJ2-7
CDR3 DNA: TGTGCCAGCAGCCGCAGTGGACCCTCCTACGAGCAGTACTTC
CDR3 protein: CASSRSGPSYEQYF

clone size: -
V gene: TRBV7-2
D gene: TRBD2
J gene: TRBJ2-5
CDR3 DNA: TGTGCCAGCAGCTTAACACTAGCGGGGGCCTCGCTTAAAGAGACCCAGTACTTC
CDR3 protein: CASSLTLAGASLKETQYF

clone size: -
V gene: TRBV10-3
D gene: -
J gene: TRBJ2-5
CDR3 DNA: TGTGCCATCAGTGATTCTGTTGGGGCGGGAGAGACCCAGTACTTC
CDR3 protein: CAISDSVGAGETQYF

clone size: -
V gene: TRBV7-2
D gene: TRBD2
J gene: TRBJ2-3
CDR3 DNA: TGTGCCAGCAGCTTAGGACTAGCGGGATGGTATACGCAGTATTTT
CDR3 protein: CASSLGLAGWYTQYF

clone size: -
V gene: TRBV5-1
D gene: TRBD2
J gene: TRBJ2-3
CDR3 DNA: TGCGCCAGCAGCTTGGGACTAGCAACAGATACGCAGTATTTT
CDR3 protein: CASSLGLATDTQYF

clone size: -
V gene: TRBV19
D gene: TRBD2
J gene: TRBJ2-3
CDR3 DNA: TGTGCCAGTAGTTTTCGGGGACTAGCGTTCACAGATACGCAGTATTTT
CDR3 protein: CASSFRGLAFTDTQYF

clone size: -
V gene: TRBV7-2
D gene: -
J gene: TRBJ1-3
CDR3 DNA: TGTGCCAGCAGCTTTAGGGAGTACGGAAACACCATATATTTT
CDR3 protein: CASSFREYGNTIYF

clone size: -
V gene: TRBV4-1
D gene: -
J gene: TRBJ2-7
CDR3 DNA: TGCGCCAGCAGCCGATTTGACGGCTACGAGCAGTACTTC
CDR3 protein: CASSRFDGYEQYF

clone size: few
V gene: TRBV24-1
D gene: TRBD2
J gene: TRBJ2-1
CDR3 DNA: TGTGCCACCAGCGGGACTAGCGGATACAATGAGCAGTTCTTC
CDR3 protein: CATSGTSGYNEQFF

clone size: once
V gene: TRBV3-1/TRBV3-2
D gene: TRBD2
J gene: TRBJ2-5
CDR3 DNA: TGTGCCAGCAGCCAAGAGGGATTAGCGGGATCCCAAGAGACCCAGTACTTC
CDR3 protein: CASSQEGLAGSQETQYF

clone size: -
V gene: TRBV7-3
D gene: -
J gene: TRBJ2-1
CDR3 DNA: TGTGCCAGCAGCCCCGAGCGGGCTGCCTCCTACAATGAGCAGTTCTTC
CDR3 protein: CASSPERAASYNEQFF

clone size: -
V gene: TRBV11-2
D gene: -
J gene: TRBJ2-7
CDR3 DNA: TGTGCCAGCAGCTCAGACGCGGCAGGGAAGCAGTACTTC
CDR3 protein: CASSSDAAGKQYF

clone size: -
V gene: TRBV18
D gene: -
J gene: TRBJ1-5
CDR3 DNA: TGTGCCAGCTCACCACCGGGCCCAAGTTCATATAGCAATCAGCCCCAGCATTTT
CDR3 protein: CASSPPGPSSYSNQPQHF

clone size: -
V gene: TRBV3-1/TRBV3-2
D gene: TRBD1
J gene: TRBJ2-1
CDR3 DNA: TGTGCCAGCAGCTCCGCCTTCGACAGGGGGTCCTACAATGAGCAGTTCTTC
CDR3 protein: CASSSAFDRGSYNEQFF

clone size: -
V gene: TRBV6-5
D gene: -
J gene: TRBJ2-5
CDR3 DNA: TGTGCCAGCAGTCCCCCGGGATCGGGGGAAGAGACCCAGTACTTC
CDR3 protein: CASSPPGSGEETQYF

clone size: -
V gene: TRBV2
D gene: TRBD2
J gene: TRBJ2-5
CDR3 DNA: TGTGCCAGCAGTGATACTAGCGGGAGGAGGGAGACCCAGTACTTC
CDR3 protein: CASSDTSGRRETQYF

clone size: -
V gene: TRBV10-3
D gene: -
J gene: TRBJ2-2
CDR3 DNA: TGTGCCATCAGCCAGGGGGGGACGAACACCGGGGAGCTGTTTTTT
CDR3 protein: CAISQGGTNTGELFF

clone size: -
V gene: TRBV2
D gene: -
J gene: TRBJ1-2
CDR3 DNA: TGTGCCAGCAGTGAGCGGGAGCCCGGCTCCTTC
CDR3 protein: CASSEREPGSF